Shown below are 14 T cell receptor beta chains from a single sample sequenced in a study of identical twins. MiXCR, applied by TCRdb to the 5' RACE reads, yields one record per CDR3 protein. The sample carries about 720,000 distinct CDR3 sequences, more than 6.5% recorded once. These same records also appear under a second study, on yellow fever vaccine responses in identical twins.

The sample was PBMCs. These receptors were obtained from a woman under 30 in good health.

The sample holds a few counts of this clonotype. CDR3 amino acids: CSARGGWGATDTQYF. The CDR3 nucleotides read TGCAGTGCTAGGGGAGGGTGGGGTGCCACAGATACGCAGTATTTT. The genes are TRBV20-1 and TRBJ2-3, with 7 bases aligning to TRBD2. The V gene's germline CDR1 is DFQATT and CDR2 SNEGSKA (reference sequence). V dropped 3 bases and J dropped 2; count of bases not matched to a gene: 8. CDR3 length: 15 residues.

This clonotype was seen ten or more times. The chain uses TRBV5-6 and TRBJ2-7, with D possibly being TRBD1 (5 bases). The CDR3 totals 13 residues. The ends were cut back, 4 bases at V and 5 bases at J, with 13 bases in the middle. Germline loops: CDR1 SGHDT, CDR2 YYEEEE. As DNA, the CDR3 is TGTGCCAGCAGCCCCGCAGGGCGTGACGAGCAGTACTTC. Its protein product is CASSPAGRDEQYF.

The chain is built from TRBV7-9 and TRBJ2-1; 7 bases line up with TRBD2. The trim removed 6 bases at V and 0 bases at J, leaving 11 bases unmatched. There are 17 residues in the CDR3. Germline V gives CDR1 SEHNR, CDR2 FQNEAQ (reference sequence). This chain's CDR3 is CASRLAREVPSYNEQFF. CDR3 nucleotide sequence: TGTGCCAGCAGACTTGCTCGGGAGGTCCCCTCCTACAATGAGCAGTTCTTC.

This clonotype was recorded many times. V is TRBV7-9 and J is TRBJ2-7; 7 bases line up with TRBD2. CDR1 is SEHNR, CDR2 FQNEAQ, per germline (reference sequence). The CDR3 is 14 residues long. Germline trimming cut 4 bases from V and 0 bases from J; bases unmatched to any gene: 3. CDR3 sequence reads: CASSSGLGSYEQYF. Written as DNA, the CDR3 is TGTGCCAGCAGCTCAGGACTAGGCTCCTACGAGCAGTACTTC. The whole variable domain, remainder taken from reference TRBV7-9 and TRBJ2-7, is DTGVSQNPRHKITKRGQNVTFRCDPISEHNRLYWYRQTLGQGPEFLTYFQNEAQLEKSRLLSDRFSAERPKGSFSTLEIQRTEQGDSAMYLCASSSGLGSYEQYFGPGTRLTVT.

This chain uses TRBV25-1 with TRBJ2-5; a weak D match, TRBD1 (5 bases). Germline V gives CDR1 MGHDK, CDR2 SYGVNS. Trimming left V 5 bases short and J 2 bases short, with 18 bases between. The CDR3 runs to 16 residues. CDR3 nucleotide sequence: TGTGCCAGCAGTCCCGAATCAGGGAAGGGGCAAGAGACCCAGTACTTC. This codes for CASSPESGKGQETQYF.

This chain links TRBV20-1 with TRBJ2-7; 11 bases fit TRBD1. J was trimmed by 7 bases and V by 7 bases; bases with no gene match: 18. The CDR3 has 16 amino acids. Germline V gene lookup returns CDR1 DFQATT and CDR2 SNEGSKA (reference sequence). As DNA, the CDR3 is TGCAGTGTCATTCCCCCCGGACAGGGGGCTCTGGTGGAGCAGTACTTC. Translating gives CSVIPPGQGALVEQYF.

This clonotype was counted only a few times. This chain joins TRBV3-1 and TRBJ2-3; D unresolved. The CDR3 runs to 15 residues. CDR1 LGHDT and CDR2 YNNKEL come from the germline V gene (reference sequence). Trimming removed 0 bases from V and 3 bases from J, with 10 bases in between. The CDR3 is CASSQDYRSTDTQYF. The DNA of the CDR3 is TGTGCCAGCAGCCAAGACTACCGATCTACAGATACGCAGTATTTT.

This clonotype was found a few times. The J gene is TRBJ2-3, the V gene TRBV12-3 or TRBV12-4, with 11 bases lining up with TRBD2. The junction had 7 bases not matched to a gene; V was cut back by 6 bases and J by 2 bases. This CDR3 has 16 residues. DNA for the CDR3: TGTGCCAGCAGCCCTAATAGCGGGGGGGTCACAGATACGCAGTATTTT. It codes for CASSPNSGGVTDTQYF.

The V and J genes are TRBV6-1 and TRBJ2-5, with 7 bases aligning to TRBD2. The germline CDR1 and CDR2 sequences are MNHNS and SASEGT. The CDR3 consists of 16 residues. V dropped 9 bases and J dropped 5; count of bases not matched to a gene: 18. CDR3 in DNA: TGTGCCAGAACTGGAGAATCTCCGAAGGGAGGGGAGACCCAGTACTTC. Translating gives CARTGESPKGGETQYF.

The chain joins TRBV6-5 to TRBJ2-7; D ambiguous. Germline V gene sequence: CDR1 MNHEY, CDR2 SVGAGI. Trimming cost V 0 bases and J 0 bases, with 9 bases left between them. The CDR3 runs to 15 residues. The CDR3 sequence is CASSYSRTASYEQYF. The CDR3 DNA is TGTGCCAGCAGTTACTCGAGGACGGCCTCCTACGAGCAGTACTTC.

This clonotype appeared a few times. The V call is TRBV7-9, the J call TRBJ2-3; 10 bases are shared with TRBD2. In germline, CDR1 is SEHNR, CDR2 FQNEAQ (reference sequence). After removal of 1 base from V and 5 bases from J, the junction contained 6 bases not matched to a gene. The CDR3 has 16 residues. CDR3 bases: TGTGCCAGCAGCTTAGAACTAGCGGGGCCCCAAGATACGCAGTATTTT. Translating it yields CASSLELAGPQDTQYF.

This clonotype was seen many times. CDR3 in DNA: TGTGCCAGCCTGGGACAGGGGATTGAAAAACTGTTTTTT. Its protein product is CASLGQGIEKLFF. The rearrangement links TRBV7-9 to TRBJ1-4, with TRBD1 matching over 10 bases. The length of the CDR3 is 13 residues. Germline assignment: CDR1 SEHNR and CDR2 FQNEAQ (reference sequence). The J segment lost 7 bases and the V segment lost 8 bases, leaving 4 bases of the junction unmatched.

This clonotype was detected a few times. This rearrangement joins TRBV6-4 to TRBJ2-2, with 11 bases aligning to TRBD2. Germline V gives CDR1 MRHNA, CDR2 SNTAGT. The CDR3 is made up of 16 amino acids. V was clipped by 5 bases and J by 3 bases; unmatched bases: 5. The CDR3 DNA reads as TGTGCCAGCAGTATACTAGCGGGGGCGGACACCGGGGAGCTGTTTTTT. This codes for CASSILAGADTGELFF.

This chain joins TRBV28 and TRBJ2-7; 9 nucleotides agree with TRBD2. CDR1 and CDR2 from the germline V gene are MDHEN and SYDVKM. J gave up 4 bases and V 2 bases, and 15 bases lay outside the gene matches. CDR3 length equals 18 residues. The CDR3 loop is CASSLSEFRPSGKYEQYF. For the CDR3, the DNA is TGTGCCAGCAGTTTAAGTGAATTCAGGCCTAGCGGGAAGTACGAGCAGTACTTC.